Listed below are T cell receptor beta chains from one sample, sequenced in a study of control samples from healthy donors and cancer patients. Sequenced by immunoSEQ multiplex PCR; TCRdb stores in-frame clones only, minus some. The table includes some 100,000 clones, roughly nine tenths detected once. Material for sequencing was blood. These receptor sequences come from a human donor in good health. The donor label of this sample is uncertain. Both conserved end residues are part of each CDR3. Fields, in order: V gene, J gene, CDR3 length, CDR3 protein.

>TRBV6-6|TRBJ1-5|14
CATRDSDSNQPQHF
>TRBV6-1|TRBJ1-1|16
CASSERAGAAGKLAFF
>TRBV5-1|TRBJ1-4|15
CASSWGDRDVEKLFF
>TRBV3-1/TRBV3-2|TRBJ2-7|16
CASSLNSGEPPYEQYF
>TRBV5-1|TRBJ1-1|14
CASTQGAANTEAFF
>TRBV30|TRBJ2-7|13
CAWRPPDAYEQYF
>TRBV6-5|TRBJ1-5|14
CASHVPGRNQPQHF
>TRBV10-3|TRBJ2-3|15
CATATLAGVGDTQYF
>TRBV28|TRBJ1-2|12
CASSLSRDGYTF
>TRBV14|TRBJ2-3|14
CASSQDRSADTQYF
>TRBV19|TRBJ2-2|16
CASRPTSGVYTGELFF
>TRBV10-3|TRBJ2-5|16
CAIRGGELTGEKTQYF
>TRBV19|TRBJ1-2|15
CASSTRRGAKYGYTF
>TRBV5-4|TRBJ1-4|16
CASSLGQGGTNEKLFF
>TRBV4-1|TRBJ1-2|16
CASSQEETGVLYGYTF
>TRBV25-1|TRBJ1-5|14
CASSDGTDNQPQHF
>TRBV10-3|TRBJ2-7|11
CAISEGREQYF
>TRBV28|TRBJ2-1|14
CASSFAGRMGEQFF
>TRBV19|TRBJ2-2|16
CASSRITGLGGGELFF
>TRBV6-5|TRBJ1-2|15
CASRQGREENYGYTF
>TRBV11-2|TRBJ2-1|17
CASSLEAELAPYNEQFF
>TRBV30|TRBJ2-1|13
CAFDRGGYNEQFF
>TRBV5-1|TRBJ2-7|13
CASSSDPGGEQYF
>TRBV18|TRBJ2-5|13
CASSPSIEETQYF
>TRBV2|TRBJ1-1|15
CASSEGSRFNTEAFF
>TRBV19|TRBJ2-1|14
CASSRDRGHNEQFF
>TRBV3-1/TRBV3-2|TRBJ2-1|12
CASNRIPGEQFF
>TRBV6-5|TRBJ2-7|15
CATRKWPGEGYEQYF
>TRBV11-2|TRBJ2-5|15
CASRLGGLAQETQYF
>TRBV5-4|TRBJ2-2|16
CASSSEARGSYGELFF
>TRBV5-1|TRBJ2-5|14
CASSLQATGETQYF
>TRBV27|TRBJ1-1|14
CASSLQGMNTEAFF
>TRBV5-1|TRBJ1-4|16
CASSLGTGPTNEKLFF
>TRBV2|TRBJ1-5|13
CASAGGLDLPQHF
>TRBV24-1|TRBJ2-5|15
CATSGEMAGSETQYF
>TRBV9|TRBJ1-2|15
CASTGNHRGNYGYTF
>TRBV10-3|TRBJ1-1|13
CAIGRDRDTEAFF
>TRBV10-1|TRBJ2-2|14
CASSEVPDTGELFF
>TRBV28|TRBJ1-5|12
CASSYPSQPQHF
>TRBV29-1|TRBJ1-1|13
CSVEVQGNTEAFF
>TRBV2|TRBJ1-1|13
CASTEGRNTEAFF
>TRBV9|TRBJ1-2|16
CASSPGTAPPIYGYTF
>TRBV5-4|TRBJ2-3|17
CASSKGLAGGSTDTQYF
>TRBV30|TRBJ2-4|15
CAWSLDSLAKNIQYF
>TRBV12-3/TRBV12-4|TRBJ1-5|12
CASDRGSGPQHF
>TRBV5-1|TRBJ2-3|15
CASSRDDRGVDTQYF
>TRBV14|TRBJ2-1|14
CASSQDPINNEQFF
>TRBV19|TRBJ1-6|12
CASSISSSPLHF
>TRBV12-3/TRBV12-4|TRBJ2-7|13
CASSLTFSTEQYF
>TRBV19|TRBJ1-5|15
CASSTTTDSNQPQHF
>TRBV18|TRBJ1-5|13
CASSNRVAQPQHF
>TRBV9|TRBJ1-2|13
CASSVGGYYGYTF
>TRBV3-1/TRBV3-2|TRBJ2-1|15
CASSQDLQPYNEQFF